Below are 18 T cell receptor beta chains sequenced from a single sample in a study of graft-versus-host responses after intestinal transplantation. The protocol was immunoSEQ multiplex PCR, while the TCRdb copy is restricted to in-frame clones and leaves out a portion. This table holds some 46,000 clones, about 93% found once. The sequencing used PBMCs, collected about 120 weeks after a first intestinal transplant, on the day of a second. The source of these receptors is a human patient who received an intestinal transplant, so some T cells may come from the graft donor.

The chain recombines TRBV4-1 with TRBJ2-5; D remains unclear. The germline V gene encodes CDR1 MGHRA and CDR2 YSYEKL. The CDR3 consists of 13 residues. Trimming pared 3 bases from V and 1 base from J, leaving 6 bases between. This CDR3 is CASSHIGQETQYF. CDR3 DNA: TGCGCCAGCAGCCACATAGGCCAAGAGACCCAGTACTTC.

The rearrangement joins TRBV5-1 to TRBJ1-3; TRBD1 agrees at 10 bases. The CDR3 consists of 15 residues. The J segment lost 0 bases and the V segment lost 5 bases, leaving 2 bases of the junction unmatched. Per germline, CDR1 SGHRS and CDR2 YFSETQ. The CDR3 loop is CASRGQGNSGNTIYF. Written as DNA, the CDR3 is TGCGCCAGCAGGGGACAGGGGAACTCTGGAAACACCATATATTTT.

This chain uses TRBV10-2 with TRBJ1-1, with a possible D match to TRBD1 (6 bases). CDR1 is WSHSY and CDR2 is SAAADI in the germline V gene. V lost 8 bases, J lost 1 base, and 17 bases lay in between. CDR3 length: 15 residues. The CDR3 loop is CASLNQGRGNTEAFF. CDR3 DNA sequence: TGCGCCAGCCTCAATCAGGGGCGGGGGAACACTGAAGCTTTCTTT.

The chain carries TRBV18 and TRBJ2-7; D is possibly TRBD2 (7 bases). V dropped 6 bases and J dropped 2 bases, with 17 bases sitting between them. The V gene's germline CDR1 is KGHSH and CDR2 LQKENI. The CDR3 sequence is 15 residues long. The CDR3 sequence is CASSSELGGPYEQYF. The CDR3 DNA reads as TGTGCCAGCTCCTCGGAATTGGGGGGGCCCTACGAGCAGTACTTC.

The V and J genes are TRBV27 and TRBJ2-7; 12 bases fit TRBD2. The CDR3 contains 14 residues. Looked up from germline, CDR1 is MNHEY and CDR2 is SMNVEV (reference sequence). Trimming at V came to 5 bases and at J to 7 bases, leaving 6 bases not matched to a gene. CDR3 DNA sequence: TGTGCCAGCAGTCCGACTAGCGGGGGATTAGAGCAGTACTTC. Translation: CASSPTSGGLEQYF.

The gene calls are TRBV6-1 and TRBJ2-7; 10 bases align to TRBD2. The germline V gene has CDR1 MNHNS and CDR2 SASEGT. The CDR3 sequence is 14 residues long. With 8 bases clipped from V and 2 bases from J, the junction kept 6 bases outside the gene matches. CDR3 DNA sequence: TGTGCCAGCCACCTTAGCGGGAGGCCCTACGAGCAGTACTTC. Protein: CASHLSGRPYEQYF.

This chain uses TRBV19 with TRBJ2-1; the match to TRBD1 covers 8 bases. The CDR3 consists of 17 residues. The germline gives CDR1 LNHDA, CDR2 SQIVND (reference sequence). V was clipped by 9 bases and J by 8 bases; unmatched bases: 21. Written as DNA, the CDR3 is TGTGCCAGGCCCGTGACAGGGGAACCGGTGAACTGGGATGAGCAGTTCTTC. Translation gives CARPVTGEPVNWDEQFF.

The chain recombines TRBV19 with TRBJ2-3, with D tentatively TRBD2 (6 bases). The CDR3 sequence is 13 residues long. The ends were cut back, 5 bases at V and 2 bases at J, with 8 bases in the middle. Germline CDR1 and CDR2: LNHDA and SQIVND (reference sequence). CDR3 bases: TGTGCCAGTAGTGGAGGGGACACAGATACGCAGTATTTT. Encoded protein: CASSGGDTDTQYF.

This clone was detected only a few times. The CDR3 nucleotides are TGCGCCAGCAGCTTGGACGGCGGGTCGGGTATCTCAGATACGCAGTATTTT. Translated, it gives CASSLDGGSGISDTQYF. V and J are TRBV5-1 and TRBJ2-3; the D gene is possibly TRBD2 (5 bases). Germline CDR1 is SGHRS and CDR2 is YFSETQ. The CDR3 is 17 residues long. V lost 0 bases, J lost 4 bases, and 18 bases lay in between.

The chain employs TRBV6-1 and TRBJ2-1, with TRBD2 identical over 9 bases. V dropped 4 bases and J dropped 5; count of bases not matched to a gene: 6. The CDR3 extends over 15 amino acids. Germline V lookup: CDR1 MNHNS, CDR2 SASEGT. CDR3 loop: CASSAGLARHNEQFF. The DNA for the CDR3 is TGTGCCAGCAGTGCAGGACTAGCGCGACACAATGAGCAGTTCTTC.

The CDR3 loop reads CASSLRFTGELFF. CDR3 DNA: TGTGCCAGCAGTTTAAGATTCACCGGGGAGCTGTTTTTT. The rearrangement links TRBV28 to TRBJ2-2; D not certain. V was trimmed by 2 bases and J by 4 bases, leaving 5 bases between them. This CDR3 has 13 residues. Germline CDR1 and CDR2: MDHEN and SYDVKM.

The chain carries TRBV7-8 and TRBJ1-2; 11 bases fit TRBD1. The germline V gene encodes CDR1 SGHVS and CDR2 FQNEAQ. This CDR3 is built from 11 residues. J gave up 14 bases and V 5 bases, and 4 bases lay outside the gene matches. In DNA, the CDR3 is TGTGCCAGCAGCGGGGGGACAGGGGGAACCTTC. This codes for CASSGGTGGTF. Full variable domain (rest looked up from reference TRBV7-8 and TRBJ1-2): GAGVSQSPRYKVAKRGQDVALRCDPISGHVSLFWYQQALGQGPEFLTYFQNEAQLDKSGLPSDRFFAERPEGSVSTLKIQRTQQEDSAVYLCASSGGTGGTFGSGTRLTVV.

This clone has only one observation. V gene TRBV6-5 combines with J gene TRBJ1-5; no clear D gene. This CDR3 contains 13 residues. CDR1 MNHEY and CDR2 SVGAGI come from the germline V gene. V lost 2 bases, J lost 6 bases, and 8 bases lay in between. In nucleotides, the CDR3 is TGTGCCAGCAGTTACACGGAGACTCAGCCCCAGCATTTT. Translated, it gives CASSYTETQPQHF.

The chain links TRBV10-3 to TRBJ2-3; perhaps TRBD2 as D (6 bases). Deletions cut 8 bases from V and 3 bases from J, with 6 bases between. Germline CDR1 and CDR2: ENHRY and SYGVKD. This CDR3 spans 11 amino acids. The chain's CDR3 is CAIGGTDTQYF. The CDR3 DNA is TGTGCCATCGGGGGGACAGATACGCAGTATTTT.

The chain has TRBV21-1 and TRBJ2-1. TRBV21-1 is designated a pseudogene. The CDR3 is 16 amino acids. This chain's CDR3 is CASTPRTFSSYNEQFF. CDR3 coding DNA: TGTGCCAGCACCCCAAGAACATTTAGCTCCTACAATGAGCAGTTCTTC.

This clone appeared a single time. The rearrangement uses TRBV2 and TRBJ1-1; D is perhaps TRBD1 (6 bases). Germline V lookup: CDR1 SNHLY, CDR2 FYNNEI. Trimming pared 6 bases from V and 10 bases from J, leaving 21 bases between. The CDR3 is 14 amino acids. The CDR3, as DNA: TGTGCCAGCAGCGATACCGCTGGTCAGGGGCCAGCTTTCTTT. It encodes CASSDTAGQGPAFF. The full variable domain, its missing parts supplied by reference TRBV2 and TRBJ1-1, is EPEVTQTPSHQVTQMGQEVILRCVPISNHLYFYWYRQILGQKVEFLVSFYNNEISEKSEIFDDQFSVERPDGSNFTLKIRSTKLEDSAMYFCASSDTAGQGPAFFGQGTRLTVV.

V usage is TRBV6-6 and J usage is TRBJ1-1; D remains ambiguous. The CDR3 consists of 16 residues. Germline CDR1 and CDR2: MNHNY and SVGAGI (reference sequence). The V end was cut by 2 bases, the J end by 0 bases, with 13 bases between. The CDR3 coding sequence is TGTGCCAGCAGTTACCCTGACCGGGCCCTGAACACTGAAGCTTTCTTT. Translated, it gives CASSYPDRALNTEAFF.

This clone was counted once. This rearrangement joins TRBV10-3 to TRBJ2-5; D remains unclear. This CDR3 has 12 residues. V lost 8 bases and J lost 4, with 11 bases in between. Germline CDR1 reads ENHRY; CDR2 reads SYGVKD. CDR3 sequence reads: CAIRTAGETQYF. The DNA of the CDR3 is TGTGCCATCCGCACGGCTGGAGAGACCCAGTACTTC.